Listed below are T cell receptor beta chains from one sample, sequenced in a study of a mutant IDH1 vaccine in newly diagnosed glioma. No antigen is known for these receptors. Generated by immunoSEQ multiplex PCR, the TCRdb table keeps only in-frame clones and is missing some. This sample carries about 23,000 clones, around three quarters of them seen once, and the ten largest clones take 8% to 10%. The starting material was PBMCs, obtained from a glioma patient whose treatment included an IDH1 peptide vaccine. The receptors derive from a man aged 40-55 years with glioma. CDR3s include the opening cysteine and the closing phenylalanine or tryptophan. D genes are given only for firm matches. Size tells how often a clone was seen (once, few, many) or the class of an expanded clone, and some rows leave it out.

cdr3_aa cdr3_nt cdr3_length d_call j_call v_call clone_size
CASSEGGGKPPQYF TGCGCCAGCAGTGAGGGAGGGGGCAAACCACCGCAGTATTTT 14 NA TRBJ2-3 TRBV10-1 NA
CASSPRVGASAEAFF TGTGCCAGCAGCCCCCGCGTTGGGGCGTCGGCTGAAGCTTTCTTT 15 NA TRBJ1-1 TRBV7-9 few
CASSSPERVITGELFF TGTGCCAGCAGCTCCCCCGAGCGGGTCATCACCGGGGAGCTGTTTTTT 16 NA TRBJ2-2 TRBV21-1 NA
CASSAGLFTDTQYF TGTGCCAGCAGCGCGGGACTTTTCACAGATACGCAGTATTTT 14 NA TRBJ2-3 TRBV9 NA
CASSIDRDSGNTIYF TGTGCCAGCAGCATTGACAGGGACTCTGGAAACACCATATATTTT 15 TRBD1 TRBJ1-3 TRBV9 NA
CASSGTGYEQYF TGTGCCAGCAGTGGGACAGGGTACGAGCAGTATTTC 12 TRBD1 TRBJ2-7 TRBV6-1 once
CASSDGDHTGELFF TGTGCCAGCAGTGACGGGGACCACACCGGGGAGCTGTTTTTT 14 NA TRBJ2-2 TRBV6-4 few
CASSQDYAALNSPLHF TGCGCCAGCAGCCAAGATTACGCAGCGTTAAATTCACCCCTCCACTTT 16 NA TRBJ1-6 TRBV4-1 NA
CASSKRRPAEWGEAFF TGTGCCAGTAGTAAGAGAAGGCCAGCCGAATGGGGTGAAGCTTTCTTT 16 NA TRBJ1-1 TRBV19 NA
CASGTGTDVYEQYF TGTGCTAGTGGCACGGGGACGGACGTATACGAGCAGTACTTC 14 NA TRBJ2-7 TRBV12-5 NA
CASSLVSAGEQFF TGTGCCAGCAGCTTAGTCTCCGCCGGTGAGCAGTTCTTC 13 NA TRBJ2-1 TRBV7-2 few
CASSQGNEQFF TGTGCCAGCAGCCAGGGGAATGAGCAGTTCTTC 11 NA TRBJ2-1 TRBV13 NA
CASSLRQEPIYGYTF TGTGCCAGCAGTTTAAGACAGGAACCAATTTATGGCTACACCTTC 15 NA TRBJ1-2 TRBV28 NA
CASSFTGASNQPQHF TGTGCCAGCAGTTTCACAGGAGCGAGCAATCAGCCCCAGCATTTT 15 NA TRBJ1-5 TRBV7-2 NA
CASRTGSSYEQYF TGCGCCAGCCGGACGGGGAGCTCCTACGAGCAGTACTTC 13 NA TRBJ2-7 TRBV5-1 NA
CASSSGLGSGAFF TGTGCCAGTAGTAGTGGCTTGGGGAGCGGAGCTTTCTTT 13 NA TRBJ1-1 TRBV19 few
CASSSGLAGGPREQYF TGTGCCAGCAGTTCGGGACTAGCGGGAGGCCCTCGTGAGCAGTACTTC 16 TRBD2 TRBJ2-7 TRBV27 NA
CASSSGLAGTGMDEQFF TGTGCCAGCAGCTCAGGGCTAGCGGGAACGGGAATGGATGAGCAGTTCTTC 17 TRBD2 TRBJ2-1 TRBV5-4 NA
CASSRDRGLGLPDTEAFF TGTGCCAGCAGCCGCGACCGAGGCCTAGGCTTGCCGGACACTGAAGCTTTCTTT 18 NA TRBJ1-1 TRBV11-3 NA
CASSYKGAGTDTQYF TGTGCCAGCAGTTACAAGGGGGCGGGCACAGATACGCAGTATTTT 15 TRBD1 TRBJ2-3 TRBV6-6 NA
CASSLVASGLQGTQYF TGTGCCAGCAGCTTAGTGGCTAGTGGGCTCCAAGGGACCCAGTACTTC 16 NA TRBJ2-5 TRBV7-8 NA
CASSVALDSQPQHF TGTGCCAGCAGTGTAGCCCTTGATAGTCAGCCCCAGCATTTT 14 NA TRBJ1-5 TRBV2 few
CASSSRDIRTEAFF TGTGCCAGCAGCTCCCGGGACATTAGGACTGAAGCTTTCTTT 14 NA TRBJ1-1 TRBV11-3 NA
CSVERYSNTEAFF TGCAGCGTTGAAAGGTACAGTAACACTGAAGCTTTCTTT 13 NA TRBJ1-1 TRBV29-1 few
CASSLDRENYGYTF TGTGCCAGCAGCTTAGACAGGGAAAACTATGGCTACACCTTC 14 NA TRBJ1-2 TRBV7-8 NA
CASSRTEAANEKLFF TGTGCCAGCAGCCGGACTGAGGCGGCTAATGAAAAACTGTTTTTT 15 NA TRBJ1-4 TRBV6-5 NA
CASSLAGVADTQYF TGTGCCAGCTCACTAGCGGGAGTAGCAGATACGCAGTATTTT 14 TRBD2 TRBJ2-3 TRBV18 NA
CASSRQGQGYTF TGTGCCAGCAGCCGACAGGGTCAAGGCTACACCTTC 12 TRBD1 TRBJ1-2 TRBV5-4 NA
CASSLGTGVPYEQYF TGTGCCAGCAGTTTAGGGACAGGGGTGCCCTACGAGCAGTACTTC 15 TRBD1 TRBJ2-7 TRBV6-5 NA
CASTPLRTSGYNEQFF TGTGCCAGCACCCCGCTCCGGACTAGCGGTTACAATGAGCAGTTCTTC 16 TRBD2 TRBJ2-1 TRBV7-9 large
CASSVMGTGYGNEQFF TGTGCCAGCAGCGTTATGGGGACAGGGTATGGCAATGAGCAGTTCTTC 16 TRBD1 TRBJ2-1 TRBV9 once
CASSLVGGGLDGAGTDTQYF TGTGCCAGCAGTTTGGTTGGTGGAGGGCTAGACGGAGCGGGCACAGATACGCAGTATTTT 20 NA TRBJ2-3 TRBV28 NA
CASSQEQGAGEAFF TGCGCCAGCAGCCAAGAGCAGGGGGCGGGAGAAGCTTTCTTT 14 TRBD1 TRBJ1-1 TRBV4-3 NA
CASSEFGTSGSFLGRNEQFF TGTGCCAGCAGTGAATTCGGGACTAGCGGGAGTTTCTTAGGGCGCAATGAGCAGTTCTTC 20 TRBD2 TRBJ2-1 TRBV6-1 NA
CASPWGPGETQYF TGTGCCAGCCCCTGGGGGCCGGGGGAGACCCAGTACTTC 13 NA TRBJ2-5 TRBV7-2 NA
CASSYSRRGYGSPLHF TGTGCCAGCAGTTACTCCCGGCGTGGGTATGGTTCACCCCTCCACTTT 16 NA TRBJ1-6 TRBV6-5 once
CASSESMGEASYNEQFF TGTGCCAGCAGTGAAAGTATGGGGGAGGCATCCTACAATGAGCAGTTCTTC 17 NA TRBJ2-1 TRBV25-1 NA
CASSLDRVGLYEQYF TGTGCCAGCAGTCTCGACAGAGTGGGACTCTACGAGCAGTACTTC 15 NA TRBJ2-7 TRBV6-1 medium-sized
CASSLAGEANQPQHF TGTGCCAGCAGCTTAGCTGGGGAGGCAAATCAGCCCCAGCATTTT 15 NA TRBJ1-5 TRBV7-8 NA
CASSESTAGMNTEAFF TGCGCCAGCAGTGAGTCAACGGCAGGTATGAACACTGAAGCTTTCTTT 16 NA TRBJ1-1 TRBV10-1 NA
CASSRGPDYEQFF TGTGCCAGTAGTAGGGGCCCGGACTATGAGCAGTTCTTC 13 NA TRBJ2-1 TRBV19 NA
CASSESGQDEKLFF TGCGCCAGCAGTGAATCGGGACAAGATGAAAAACTGTTTTTT 14 NA TRBJ1-4 TRBV10-1 NA
CASSLDEDQPQHF TGTGCCAGCAGCTTAGACGAGGATCAGCCCCAGCATTTT 13 NA TRBJ1-5 TRBV11-3 NA
CSVGDGQGAGKLFF TGCAGCGTTGGGGATGGACAGGGGGCAGGAAAACTGTTTTTT 14 TRBD1 TRBJ1-4 TRBV29-1 NA
CASSATSYNEQFF TGTGCCAGCAGCGCGACTAGTTATAATGAGCAGTTCTTC 13 NA TRBJ2-1 TRBV9 NA
CASERASGSTDTQYF TGTGCCAGCGAACGGGCTAGCGGCAGCACAGATACGCAGTATTTT 15 TRBD2 TRBJ2-3 TRBV6-1 NA
CASSGETTGAALLANYGYTF TGTGCCAGCAGTGGGGAAACAACAGGGGCCGCGCTCTTAGCTAACTATGGCTACACCTTC 20 TRBD1 TRBJ1-2 TRBV6-4 NA
CASSPTSSAGSEQYF TGCGCCAGCAGCCCAACATCCTCCGCGGGGAGCGAGCAGTACTTC 15 NA TRBJ2-7 TRBV5-1 NA
CAIGLAGAGETQYF TGTGCCATCGGACTAGCGGGAGCTGGCGAGACCCAGTACTTC 14 TRBD2 TRBJ2-5 TRBV10-3 NA
CASSTYRYSVSGGANVLTF TGTGCCAGCAGCACATACCGGTACTCTGTCTCTGGAGGGGCCAACGTCCTGACTTTC 19 NA TRBJ2-6 TRBV5-6 NA
CASSPSGLAGGSTGELFF TGCGCCAGCAGCCCCTCCGGACTAGCGGGAGGGAGCACCGGGGAGCTGTTTTTT 18 TRBD2 TRBJ2-2 TRBV10-2 NA
CASSYSGTGILGYTF TGTGCCAGCAGTTACTCGGGGACAGGTATTCTGGGCTACACCTTC 15 TRBD1 TRBJ1-2 TRBV6-6 NA
CASSPGASYEQYF TGTGCTAGCAGTCCGGGGGCGTCCTACGAGCAGTACTTC 13 NA TRBJ2-7 TRBV6-5 NA